The 9 T cell receptor beta chains reported below all come from one sample, sequenced in a study of tumor and adjacent non-tumor tissue in lung cancer. TCRbeta libraries were built with three rounds of nested PCR, modified from ARM-PCR. MiXCR, applied by TCRdb to the multiplex PCR reads, yields one record per CDR3 protein. The sample holds 90,000 to 120,000 distinct CDR3 sequences; about 60% are singletons and the top ten take roughly a fifth. This sample's RNA came from whole unsorted tissue. Distant lung tissue was collected more than 3 cm away from the tumor edge. Material: distant non-tumor lung tissue. The receptors derive from a man aged 25-45 years with non-small cell lung cancer.

This clonotype appeared many times. The V and J genes are TRBV12-5 and TRBJ1-5; 9 bases agree with TRBD1. Trimming took 7 bases from V and 3 from J; bases not matched to a gene: 7. Germline loops: CDR1 LGHNT, CDR2 FRNRAP. The CDR3 spans 15 residues. CDR3 residues: CASALTGGYNQPQHF. CDR3 in DNA: TGTGCTAGTGCCCTGACAGGGGGTTACAATCAGCCCCAGCATTTT. Complete variable domain (other parts from reference TRBV12-5 and TRBJ1-5): DARVTQTPRHKVTEMGQEVTMRCQPILGHNTVFWYRQTMMQGLELLAYFRNRAPLDDSGMPKDRFSAEMPDATLATLKIQPSEPRDSAVYFCASALTGGYNQPQHFGDGTRLSIL.

This rearrangement joins TRBV7-2 to TRBJ2-7; unclear D gene. CDR1 is SGHTA, CDR2 FQGNSA, per germline. Deletions cut 5 bases from V and 2 bases from J, with 16 bases between. This CDR3 has 15 amino acids. The CDR3 region is CASSLVSQGPYEQYF. CDR3 bases: TGTGCCAGCAGCCTAGTGAGTCAAGGCCCCTACGAGCAGTACTTC. The whole variable domain, filled in from reference TRBV7-2 and TRBJ2-7, reads GAGVSQSPSNKVTEKGKDVELRCDPISGHTALYWYRQSLGQGLEFLIYFQGNSAPDKSGLPSDRFSAERTGGSVSTLTIQRTQQEDSAVYLCASSLVSQGPYEQYFGPGTRLTVT.

This clonotype was seen only a few times. The V and J genes are TRBV11-2 and TRBJ2-5; 12 nucleotides line up with TRBD2. Germline loops: CDR1 SGHAT, CDR2 FQNNGV. V dropped 3 bases and J dropped 5; count of bases not matched to a gene: 1. The CDR3 length is 14 residues. CDR3 residues: CASSLGTSGETQYF. CDR3 DNA: TGTGCCAGCAGCTTGGGGACTAGCGGGGAGACCCAGTACTTC.

On this clonotype itself: At one end, the junction sequence differs from germline, possibly due to a read error. The chain has TRBV6-9 and TRBJ1-5, with 9 bases fitting TRBD1. Per the germline V gene, CDR1 is MNHGY and CDR2 is SVAAGI. This CDR3 comprises 15 residues. This chain's CDR3 is CTSSYRDRVNQPQHF. The DNA of the CDR3 is TGTACCAGCAGTTATAGGGACAGGGTAAATCAGCCCCAGCATTTT.

Points on this clonotype: A much larger clone differs by one base, so this may be a read error. The chain is built from TRBV25-1 and TRBJ2-1, with D uncertain. Trimming shortened V by 10 bases and J by 8 bases, and 12 bases separated the two germline ends. CDR1 is MGHDK and CDR2 is SYGVNS in the germline V gene. The CDR3 length is 11 residues. Here the CDR3 reads CANTAGDEQFF. In DNA, the CDR3 is TGTGCCAACACGGCTGGCGATGAGCAGTTCTTC.

For this clonotype: This may come from a read error, since a much larger clone is one base off. The chain joins TRBV29-1 to TRBJ1-1; possible D gene TRBD1, 5 bases. Germline CDR1 and CDR2: SQVTM and ANQGSEA. The CDR3 spans 15 residues. V was cut by 6 bases and J by 1 base, with 18 bases left in between. This CDR3 reads CSVLRGSRANTEAFF. CDR3 nucleotide sequence: TGCAGCGTCCTCAGAGGGAGCAGGGCGAACACTGAAGCTTTCTTT. Full variable domain (rest looked up from reference TRBV29-1 and TRBJ1-1): SAVISQKPSRDICQRGTSLTIQCQVDSQVTMMFWYRQQPGQSLTLIATANQGSEATYESGFVIDKFPISRPNLTFSTLTVSNMSPEDSSIYLCSVLRGSRANTEAFFGQGTRLTVV.

V gene TRBV6-6 combines with J gene TRBJ2-5; D is unclear. The CDR3 covers 12 residues. Germline V gene data show CDR1 as MNHNY and CDR2 as SVGAGI (reference sequence). V lost 2 bases to trimming and J lost 2 bases, with 3 bases between them. CDR3 in amino acids: CASSYGQETQYF. For the CDR3, the DNA is TGTGCCAGCAGTTACGGGCAAGAGACCCAGTACTTC.

This clonotype has a count of ten or more. This chain uses TRBV7-8 with TRBJ2-1, with 10 bases identical to TRBD1. Losses at the gene ends were 6 bases for V and 4 bases for J; bases not matched to a gene: 3. This CDR3 has 14 residues. From germline, CDR1 is SGHVS and CDR2 FQNEAQ. The CDR3 spells CASSGQGGYNEQFF. The DNA of the CDR3 is TGTGCCAGCAGTGGACAGGGGGGATACAATGAGCAGTTCTTC. The whole variable domain, remainder taken from reference TRBV7-8 and TRBJ2-1, is GAGVSQSPRYKVAKRGQDVALRCDPISGHVSLFWYQQALGQGPEFLTYFQNEAQLDKSGLPSDRFFAERPEGSVSTLKIQRTQQEDSAVYLCASSGQGGYNEQFFGPGTRLTVL.

On this clonotype: At one boundary the junction diverges from the germline segment, which might be a read error. The chain joins TRBV29-1 to TRBJ1-1; D unclear. In germline, CDR1 is SQVTM, CDR2 ANQGSEA. The CDR3 runs to 14 residues. CDR3 sequence: CSVGSWCTPSEAFF. CDR3 DNA sequence: TGCAGCGTTGGGAGTTGGTGTACGCCGTCTGAAGCCTTCTTT.